This passage covers 25 T cell receptor beta chains from one sample sequenced in a study of spatial heterogeneity in lung cancer. Study conclusions and caveats: Within tumors, counts of expanded alpha and beta TCRs tracked tumor mutation counts.

Time point given: sample taken at primary tumor resection. These receptors' targets are unknown. TCRdb re-analysed the 5' RACE reads in MiXCR, keeping a single row per CDR3 protein. Here the sample spans around 3,700 distinct CDR3 sequences, 35% being singletons. Sequences were derived from lung tumor tissue, sampled at surgery. Receptors originate from a female donor with early-stage non-small cell lung cancer.

This chain uses TRBV13 with TRBJ2-1; 14 nucleotides align to TRBD2. With V trimmed by 3 bases and J by 0 bases, 1 base remained unmatched. The CDR3 runs to 17 residues. Germline CDR1 PRHDT, CDR2 FYEKMQ (reference sequence). CDR3 sequence (DNA): TGTGCCAGCAGCTTGGGACTAGCGGGGGACTCCTACAATGAGCAGTTCTTC. It yields the protein CASSLGLAGDSYNEQFF.

The chain uses TRBV9 and TRBJ2-5; TRBD2 matches 7 bases. CDR3 length: 15 amino acids. Per germline, CDR1 SGDLS and CDR2 YYNGEE. The V segment lost 3 bases and the J segment 1 base; nucleotides outside the gene matches: 6. The CDR3 coding sequence is TGTGCCAGCAGCGCAACAATAGCGGGCCAAGAGACCCAGTACTTC. Protein: CASSATIAGQETQYF.

The sample holds a few counts of this clonotype. This rearrangement joins TRBV4-1 to TRBJ2-5, with a tentative D call TRBD2 (5 bases). The V gene's germline CDR1 is MGHRA and CDR2 YSYEKL. V lost 5 bases, J lost 5 bases, and 6 bases lay in between. This CDR3 has 11 amino acids. The CDR3 nucleotides are TGCGCCAGCAGCGAGCGGGAGACCCAGTACTTC. This encodes CASSERETQYF.

This chain uses TRBV5-1 with TRBJ2-1; a possible D gene is TRBD2 (5 bases). Germline V lookup: CDR1 SGHRS, CDR2 YFSETQ. This CDR3 has 19 amino acids. Trimming cost V 1 base and J 1 base, with 21 bases left between them. The CDR3 bases are TGCGCCAGCAGCTTGTTGTTGGTGTCAAGCGGTCCTTCCTACAATGAGCAGTTCTTC. It codes for CASSLLLVSSGPSYNEQFF. The full variable domain, in which reference TRBV5-1 and TRBJ2-1 provide the parts outside the CDR3, is KAGVTQTPRYLIKTRGQQVTLSCSPISGHRSVSWYQQTPGQGLQFLFEYFSETQRNKGNFPGRFSGRQFSNSRSEMNVSTLELGDSALYLCASSLLLVSSGPSYNEQFFGPGTRLTVL.

This clonotype appeared a few times. The chain recombines TRBV2 with TRBJ2-2; the D call may be TRBD1 or TRBD2 (5 bases each). The CDR3 spans 12 residues. Trimming shortened V by 11 bases and J by 6 bases, and 13 bases separated the two germline ends. Germline V lookup: CDR1 SNHLY, CDR2 FYNNEI. The CDR3 DNA sequence: TGTGCCGGCGGAGAGGGACCCGGGGAGCTGTTTTTT. Its protein is CAGGEGPGELFF.

This clonotype showed up just once. The gene calls are TRBV3-1 and TRBJ2-1; no definite D call. Germline assignment: CDR1 LGHDT and CDR2 YNNKEL (reference sequence). Deletions cut 4 bases from V and 9 bases from J, with 13 bases between. The CDR3 consists of 13 residues. CDR3 DNA sequence: TGTGCCAGCAGCCCGAGGAGATCCGGTGAGCAGTTCTTC. Protein sequence: CASSPRRSGEQFF.

Sample share makes this clonotype medium-sized. The chain uses TRBV25-1 and TRBJ2-7; D gene ambiguous. Germline values: CDR1 MGHDK, CDR2 SYGVNS. V dropped 1 base and J dropped 0 bases, with 10 bases sitting between them. The CDR3 is made up of 15 amino acids. The CDR3 spells CASSESGGFSYEQYF. The DNA for the CDR3 is TGTGCCAGCAGTGAATCCGGTGGGTTCTCCTACGAGCAGTACTTC.

This rearrangement joins TRBV7-9 to TRBJ2-5; 8 nucleotides line up with TRBD1. The V segment lost 1 base and the J segment 2 bases; nucleotides outside the gene matches: 9. Germline CDR1 and CDR2: SEHNR and FQNEAQ (reference sequence). This CDR3 is built from 17 residues. The CDR3 reads CASSLESPRGPQETQYF. Here the CDR3 DNA reads TGTGCCAGCAGCTTAGAAAGCCCCAGGGGGCCTCAAGAGACCCAGTACTTC.

In nucleotides, the CDR3 is TGTGCCAGCAGTCCTCAGGGGAGGTACGAGCAGTACTTC. Encoded protein: CASSPQGRYEQYF. V usage is TRBV6-6 and J usage is TRBJ2-7; TRBD1 or TRBD2 may be the D gene (6 bases each). The V and J ends lost 5 bases and 4 bases respectively, with 12 bases between them. Germline-derived CDR1 and CDR2 are MNHNY and SVGAGI (reference sequence). The CDR3 spans 13 residues.

The chain carries TRBV5-1 and TRBJ2-7, with D unclear. Germline V gene sequence: CDR1 SGHRS, CDR2 YFSETQ. CDR3 length: 14 residues. Trimming removed 2 bases at V and 2 bases at J, with 11 bases between. CDR3 nucleotide sequence: TGCGCCAGCAGCTTCCCGGACGTCACCTACGAGCAGTACTTC. Translated: CASSFPDVTYEQYF.

This clonotype has more than one count but fewer than ten. V is TRBV6-5 and J is TRBJ2-3, with 10 positions matching TRBD2. J was trimmed by 4 bases and V by 6 bases; bases with no gene match: 16. The CDR3 totals 18 residues. Per the germline V gene, CDR1 is MNHEY and CDR2 is SVGAGI. DNA of the CDR3: TGTGCCAGCAGCCAATGGCTAGCGGGGGCCCGGGGCCCAGATACGCAGTATTTT. Translating it yields CASSQWLAGARGPDTQYF.

The chain recombines TRBV19 with TRBJ2-2, with D perhaps given as TRBD1 or TRBD2 (6 bases each). Germline-derived CDR1 and CDR2 are LNHDA and SQIVND (reference sequence). The CDR3 totals 16 residues. V shed 6 bases and J shed 3 bases, with 17 bases lying between them. CDR3 in amino acids: CASSPMGGRDTGELFF. CDR3 bases: TGTGCCAGTAGCCCTATGGGGGGCAGGGACACCGGGGAGCTGTTTTTT.

The rearrangement links TRBV12-3 or TRBV12-4 to TRBJ2-7, with D hard to call. The V end lost 4 bases, the J end lost 6 bases, and 10 bases lay between the germline ends. The CDR3 extends over 12 amino acids. The CDR3 sequence: CASSWEYSEQYF. The CDR3 DNA reads as TGTGCCAGCAGTTGGGAATATAGCGAGCAGTACTTC.

In this sample, this clonotype turned up a few times. The chain carries TRBV7-9 and TRBJ1-3; no clear D gene. The germline V gene has CDR1 SEHNR and CDR2 FQNEAQ (reference sequence). CDR3 size: 14 residues. V was pared by 4 bases and J by 0 bases, with 7 bases between. DNA of the CDR3: TGTGCCAGCAGCTCAGCCGTCTCTGGAAACACCATATATTTT. It codes for CASSSAVSGNTIYF.

This clonotype showed up just a few times. The chain carries TRBV5-6 and TRBJ2-7, with D unclear. This CDR3 contains 10 residues. The germline V gene encodes CDR1 SGHDT and CDR2 YYEEEE. Trimming left V 4 bases short and J 7 bases short, with 6 bases between. Here the CDR3 reads CASSLKEQYF. CDR3 DNA sequence: TGTGCCAGCAGCCTTAAGGAGCAGTACTTC.

This clonotype is classed as medium-sized (0.01 to 0.1%). The V gene is TRBV7-9, the J gene TRBJ2-1; 7 positions agree with TRBD2. Per germline, CDR1 SEHNR and CDR2 FQNEAQ (reference sequence). The trim removed 1 base at V and 7 bases at J, leaving 4 bases unmatched. The CDR3 has 14 residues. The CDR3 nucleotides read TGTGCCAGCAGCTTAGGTTCGCGGGGGAATGAGCAGTTCTTC. It is translated as CASSLGSRGNEQFF.

The chain combines TRBV11-1 with TRBJ2-7; D may be TRBD1 (6 bases). The CDR3 runs to 12 residues. Per the germline V gene, CDR1 is SGHAT and CDR2 is FQDESV (reference sequence). Trimming took 2 bases from V and 9 from J, leaving 11 bases between them. For the CDR3, the DNA is TGTGCCAGCAGCTTACTCCCAGGGGCGCAGTACTTC. It is translated as CASSLLPGAQYF. The full variable domain, rest sourced from reference TRBV11-1 and TRBJ2-7, is EAEVAQSPRYKITEKSQAVAFWCDPISGHATLYWYRQILGQGPELLVQFQDESVVDDSQLPKDRFSAERLKGVDSTLKIQPAELGDSAMYLCASSLLPGAQYFGPGTRLTVT.

The chain is built from TRBV6-1 and TRBJ2-3; 7 bases align to TRBD2. V dropped 7 bases and J dropped 4; count of bases not matched to a gene: 11. Germline loops: CDR1 MNHNS, CDR2 SASEGT. The CDR3 spans 15 residues. CDR3 region: CASTPWGGSPDTQYF. The CDR3 DNA is TGTGCCAGCACCCCTTGGGGCGGGAGTCCAGATACGCAGTATTTT.

The gene calls are TRBV10-2 and TRBJ2-7; D perhaps matches TRBD2 (8 bases). With 6 bases removed from V and 1 base from J, the gap between germline ends came to 16 bases. Germline V gives CDR1 WSHSY, CDR2 SAAADI. The CDR3 has 15 residues. The CDR3 DNA is TGCGCCAGCAGGGAAGTAGCGGGACAGTCCTACGAGCAGTACTTC. Translating gives CASREVAGQSYEQYF.

The chain recombines TRBV4-1 with TRBJ2-7; D ambiguous. Trimming took 0 bases from V and 0 from J, leaving 15 bases between them. This CDR3 region has 17 residues. Per germline, CDR1 MGHRA and CDR2 YSYEKL. The CDR3 coding sequence is TGCGCCAGCAGCCAAGATTCGAGTCTCGCGAGCTCCTACGAGCAGTACTTC. Translated: CASSQDSSLASSYEQYF.

This clonotype appeared a single time. V gene TRBV5-1 combines with J gene TRBJ2-7, with a possible D match to TRBD2 (6 bases). The CDR3 has 12 residues. Germline V CDR1 and CDR2: SGHRS, YFSETQ. The ends were cut back, 4 bases at V and 3 bases at J, with 8 bases in the middle. DNA for the CDR3: TGCGCCAGCAGCGGAGCGGGCTACGAGCAGTACTTC. Translated: CASSGAGYEQYF.

The V call is TRBV5-6, the J call TRBJ2-7, with unresolved D. Between the trimmed V and J ends, which lost 4 bases and 2 bases, there was a span of 13 bases. CDR3 size: 14 residues. Germline CDR1 SGHDT, CDR2 YYEEEE. The CDR3 DNA sequence: TGTGCCAGCAGCCCCGGAGTCAAACCCTACGAGCAGTACTTC. Residues: CASSPGVKPYEQYF.

V is TRBV3-1 and J is TRBJ1-5; 7 bases map to TRBD1. The CDR3 has 15 residues. Germline-derived CDR1 and CDR2 are LGHDT and YNNKEL (reference sequence). V lost 4 bases to trimming and J lost 2 bases; unmatched junction nucleotides: 5. This CDR3 reads CASSPQGEGNQPQHF. The CDR3, as DNA: TGTGCCAGCAGCCCCCAGGGGGAGGGCAATCAGCCCCAGCATTTT.

This chain links TRBV5-1 with TRBJ2-6; no firm D call. This CDR3 has 16 residues. V was trimmed by 2 bases and J by 0 bases, leaving 9 bases between them. Germline V CDR1 and CDR2: SGHRS, YFSETQ. The CDR3 protein is CASSLNAGSGANVLTF. The CDR3 region has the DNA TGCGCCAGCAGCTTAAACGCAGGCTCTGGGGCCAACGTCCTGACTTTC. Using reference TRBV5-1 and TRBJ2-6 for the parts outside the CDR3, the full variable domain is KAGVTQTPRYLIKTRGQQVTLSCSPISGHRSVSWYQQTPGQGLQFLFEYFSETQRNKGNFPGRFSGRQFSNSRSEMNVSTLELGDSALYLCASSLNAGSGANVLTFGAGSRLTVL.

This clonotype is medium-sized (0.01 to 0.1%) by share. The CDR3 loop is CASSLAGGYEQYF. CDR3 coding DNA: TGTGCCAGCAGCTTAGCAGGGGGCTACGAGCAGTACTTC. The rearrangement uses TRBV7-9 and TRBJ2-7, with a tentative D call TRBD1 (6 bases). The CDR3 contains 13 residues. The V and J ends lost 0 bases and 3 bases respectively, with 6 bases between them. CDR1 SEHNR and CDR2 FQNEAQ come from the germline V gene (reference sequence).